This T cell receptor (beta chain) came from a study of shared clonotypes between healthy human individuals. The germline V gene has CDR1 SGHAT and CDR2 FQNNGV. The V gene end was trimmed by 1 base and the J gene end by 4 bases; junction bases not matched to a gene: 4. The CDR3 has 16 residues. Execution of the assay was at deep level. The authors' processing: Junction-only sequences without quality scores came from ImmunoSEQ, so filtering differed. Measured with immunoSEQ multiplex PCR; TCRdb has only the in-frame clones, and not every one. That table gives V, J and clone size, and the DNA gave D and trimming. The sample has roughly 2.4 million clones, approximately 95% seen once. Of note for this clone: Its specificity is not known.

Overall study findings and caveats: Since donors were few, the genetic and exposure-history diversity represented was limited.

The sequencing input was naive CD4+ T cells sorted from blood. Subset indicated: CD45RA+ positively selected. This chain uses TRBV11-2 with TRBJ2-2; 9 bases are a match to TRBD2. This TCR derives from a man aged 18-30 years in good health. The CDR3 spells CASSLAGLAGTGELFF. CDR3 in DNA: TGTGCCAGCAGCTTAGCGGGACTAGCCGGCACCGGGGAGCTGTTTTTT.